A selection of T cell receptor beta chains follows, all from one sample in a study of shared T cell receptors in the human thymus. Some clones are missing from TCRdb's copy, which holds only in-frame ones; the method was immunoSEQ multiplex PCR. The sample yields hundreds of thousands of clones, around nine tenths seen once. These data also formed part of another study, on human thymus T cells.

Sequencing was done on a sample of thymocytes. Source of these receptors: a boy in the first two years of life with a congenital heart defect. Both conserved end residues are part of each CDR3. D genes are given only for firm matches. Where a row states a size, it is once, few, many or the class of an expanded clone; other rows omit it.

>few|TRBJ2-7|TRBV19|.
TGTGCCAGTAGTATAGCGGCGGGCAGTCGGTACGAGCAGTACTTC
CASSIAAGSRYEQYF
>.|TRBJ1-2|TRBV6-5|TRBD1
TGTGCCAGCAGTTATAGGCAGGGGGGTACCTACACCTTC
CASSYRQGGTYTF
>.|TRBJ1-2|TRBV29-1|.
TGCAGCGTTGAAGAGCGGAGGGCAGGCGCAAGTGGCTACACCTTC
CSVEERRAGASGYTF
>.|TRBJ1-2|TRBV9|.
TGTGCCAGCAGCGTAGGATCGCAGGGGAACTATGGCTACACCTTC
CASSVGSQGNYGYTF
>.|TRBJ2-5|TRBV6-1|.
TGTGCCAGCACCCTCGGGGTCGCCTCCCAAGAGACCCAGTACTTC
CASTLGVASQETQYF
>.|TRBJ1-1|TRBV18|.
TGTGCCAGCTCACCAAACGGCGGAAACTGGAACACTGAAGCTTTCTTT
CASSPNGGNWNTEAFF
>.|TRBJ2-7|TRBV14|TRBD1
TGTGCCAGCGGGACAGCCTACGAGCAGTACTTC
CASGTAYEQYF
>.|TRBJ2-7|TRBV10-3|.
TGTGCCATCAGTGAGCATAGGGCGGCGGGCACCGAGCAGTACTTC
CAISEHRAAGTEQYF
>.|TRBJ2-7|TRBV5-5|.
TGTGCCAGCAGCTTCTTCGGTAGCTCCTACGAGCAGTACTTC
CASSFFGSSYEQYF
>.|TRBJ2-5|TRBV4-3|.
TGCGCCAGCAGCCAAGATGGTTGGGGCGAGACCCAGTACTTC
CASSQDGWGETQYF
>.|TRBJ2-7|TRBV4-3|TRBD2
TGCGCCAGCAGCCTTCAAGGGATCTCTAGCGGGACAGTTTACGAGCAGTACTTC
CASSLQGISSGTVYEQYF
>once|TRBJ2-7|TRBV28|TRBD1
TGTGCCAGCAGGGACTCGACAGGGAAGTGCGAGCAGTACTTC
CASRDSTGKCEQYF